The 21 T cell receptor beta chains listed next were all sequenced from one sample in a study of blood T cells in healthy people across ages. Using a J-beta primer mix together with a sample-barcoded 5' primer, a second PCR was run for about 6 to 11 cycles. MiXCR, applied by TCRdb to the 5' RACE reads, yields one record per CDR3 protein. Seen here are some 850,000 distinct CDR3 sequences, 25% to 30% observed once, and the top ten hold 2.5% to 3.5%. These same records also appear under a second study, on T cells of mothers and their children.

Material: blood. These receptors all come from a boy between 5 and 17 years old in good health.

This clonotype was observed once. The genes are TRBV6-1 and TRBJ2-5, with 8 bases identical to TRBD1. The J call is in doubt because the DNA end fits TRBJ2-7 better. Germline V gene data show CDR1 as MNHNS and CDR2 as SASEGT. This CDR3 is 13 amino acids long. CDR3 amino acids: CASLRTGSYEQYF. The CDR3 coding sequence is TGTGCCAGCCTCCGGACAGGGTCCTACGAGCAGTACTTC.

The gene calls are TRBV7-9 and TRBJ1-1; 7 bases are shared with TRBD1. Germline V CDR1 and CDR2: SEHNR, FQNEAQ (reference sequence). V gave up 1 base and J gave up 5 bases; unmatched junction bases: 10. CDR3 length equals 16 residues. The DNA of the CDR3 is TGTGCCAGCAGCTTAGACCCCCTAGACAGGGAAACTGAAGCTTTCTTT. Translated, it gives CASSLDPLDRETEAFF.

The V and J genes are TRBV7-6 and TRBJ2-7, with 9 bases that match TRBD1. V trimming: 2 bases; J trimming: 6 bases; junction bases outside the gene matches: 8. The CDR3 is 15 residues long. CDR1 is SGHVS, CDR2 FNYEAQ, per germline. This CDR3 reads CASSLSPGQGSEQYF. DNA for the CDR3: TGTGCCAGCAGCTTATCGCCGGGACAGGGTTCCGAGCAGTACTTC.

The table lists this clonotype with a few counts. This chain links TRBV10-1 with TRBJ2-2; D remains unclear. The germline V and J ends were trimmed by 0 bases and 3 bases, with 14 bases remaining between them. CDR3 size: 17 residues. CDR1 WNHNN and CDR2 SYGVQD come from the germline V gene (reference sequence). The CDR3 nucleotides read TGCGCCAGCAGTGAGTCCCGTAGGGCCCCATACACCGGGGAGCTGTTTTTT. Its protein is CASSESRRAPYTGELFF.

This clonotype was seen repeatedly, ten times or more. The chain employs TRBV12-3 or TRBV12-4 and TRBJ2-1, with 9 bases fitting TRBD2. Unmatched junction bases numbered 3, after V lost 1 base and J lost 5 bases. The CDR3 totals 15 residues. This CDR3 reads CASSLVAGGNNEQFF. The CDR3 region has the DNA TGTGCCAGCAGTTTAGTCGCGGGGGGGAACAATGAGCAGTTCTTC.

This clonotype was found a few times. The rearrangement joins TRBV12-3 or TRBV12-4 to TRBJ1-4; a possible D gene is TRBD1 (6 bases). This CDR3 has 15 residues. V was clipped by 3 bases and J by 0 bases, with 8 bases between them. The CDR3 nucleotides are TGTGCCAGCAGTTTCCAGGGGTCAACTAATGAAAAACTGTTTTTT. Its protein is CASSFQGSTNEKLFF.

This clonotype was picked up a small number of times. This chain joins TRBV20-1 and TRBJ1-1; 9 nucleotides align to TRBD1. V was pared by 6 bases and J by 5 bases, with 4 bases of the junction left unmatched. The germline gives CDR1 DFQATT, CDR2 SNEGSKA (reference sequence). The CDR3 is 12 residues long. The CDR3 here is CSATGGRTEAFF. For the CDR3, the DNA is TGCAGTGCGACAGGGGGACGGACTGAAGCTTTCTTT.

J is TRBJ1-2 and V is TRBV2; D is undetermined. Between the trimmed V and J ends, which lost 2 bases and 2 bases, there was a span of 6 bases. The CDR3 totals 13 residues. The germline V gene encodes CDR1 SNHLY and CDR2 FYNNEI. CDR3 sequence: CASSELGNYGYTF. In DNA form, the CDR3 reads TGTGCCAGCAGTGAACTAGGGAACTATGGCTACACCTTC.

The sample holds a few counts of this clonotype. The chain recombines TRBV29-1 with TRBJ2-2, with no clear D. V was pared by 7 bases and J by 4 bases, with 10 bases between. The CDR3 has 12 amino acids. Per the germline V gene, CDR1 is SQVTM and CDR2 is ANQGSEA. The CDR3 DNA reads TGCAGCGCCTGGTACAGCACCGGGGAGCTGTTTTTT. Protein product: CSAWYSTGELFF.

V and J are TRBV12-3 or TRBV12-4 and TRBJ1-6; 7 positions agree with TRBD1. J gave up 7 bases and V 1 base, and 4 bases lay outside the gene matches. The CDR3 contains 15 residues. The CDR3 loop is CASSLGRGSNSPLHF. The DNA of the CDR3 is TGTGCCAGCAGTTTAGGCAGGGGGTCGAATTCACCCCTCCACTTT.

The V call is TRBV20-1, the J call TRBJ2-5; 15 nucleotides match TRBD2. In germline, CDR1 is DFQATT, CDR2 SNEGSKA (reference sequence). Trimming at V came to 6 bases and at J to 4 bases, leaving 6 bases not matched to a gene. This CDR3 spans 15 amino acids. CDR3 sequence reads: CSAGTSGRISETQYF. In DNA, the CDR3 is TGCAGTGCCGGGACTAGCGGGAGGATATCAGAGACCCAGTACTTC.

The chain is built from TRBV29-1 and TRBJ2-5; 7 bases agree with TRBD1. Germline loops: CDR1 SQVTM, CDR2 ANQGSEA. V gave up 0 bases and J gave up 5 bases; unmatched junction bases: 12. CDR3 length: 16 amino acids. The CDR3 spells CSVEDLVADRVETQYF. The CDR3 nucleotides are TGCAGCGTTGAAGATCTAGTGGCCGACAGGGTTGAGACCCAGTACTTC.

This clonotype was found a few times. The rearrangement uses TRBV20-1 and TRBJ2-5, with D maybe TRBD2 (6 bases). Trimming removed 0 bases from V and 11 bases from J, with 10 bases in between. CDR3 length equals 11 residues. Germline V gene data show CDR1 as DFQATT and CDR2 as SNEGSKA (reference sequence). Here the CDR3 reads CSARDSGEQYF. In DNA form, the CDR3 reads TGCAGTGCTAGAGATTCGGGAGAGCAGTACTTC.

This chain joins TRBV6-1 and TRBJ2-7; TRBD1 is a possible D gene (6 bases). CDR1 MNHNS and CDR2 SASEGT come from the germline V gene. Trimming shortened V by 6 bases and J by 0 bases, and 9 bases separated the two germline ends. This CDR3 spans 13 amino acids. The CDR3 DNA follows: TGTGCCAGCAGGACAGGTCCCTCCTACGAGCAGTACTTC. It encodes CASRTGPSYEQYF.

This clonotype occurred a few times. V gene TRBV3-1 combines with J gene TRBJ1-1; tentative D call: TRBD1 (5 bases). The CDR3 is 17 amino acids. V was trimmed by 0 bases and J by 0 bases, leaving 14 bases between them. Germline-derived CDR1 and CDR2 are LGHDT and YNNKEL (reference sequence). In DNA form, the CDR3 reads TGTGCCAGCAGCCAAGATTTTTGGGAGGGGCTGAACACTGAAGCTTTCTTT. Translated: CASSQDFWEGLNTEAFF.

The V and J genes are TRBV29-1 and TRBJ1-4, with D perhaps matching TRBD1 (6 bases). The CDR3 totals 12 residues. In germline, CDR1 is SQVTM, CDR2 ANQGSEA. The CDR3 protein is CRVTTGNEKLFF. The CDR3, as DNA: TGCAGAGTTACAACAGGGAATGAAAAACTGTTTTTT.

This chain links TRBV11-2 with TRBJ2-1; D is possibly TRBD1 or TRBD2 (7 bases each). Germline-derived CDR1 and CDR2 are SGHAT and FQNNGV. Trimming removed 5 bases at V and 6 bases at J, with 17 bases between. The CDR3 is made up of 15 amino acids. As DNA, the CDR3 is TGTGCCAGCAGCCCAGGGGGGGGCAGGGTCAATGAGCAGTTCTTC. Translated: CASSPGGGRVNEQFF.

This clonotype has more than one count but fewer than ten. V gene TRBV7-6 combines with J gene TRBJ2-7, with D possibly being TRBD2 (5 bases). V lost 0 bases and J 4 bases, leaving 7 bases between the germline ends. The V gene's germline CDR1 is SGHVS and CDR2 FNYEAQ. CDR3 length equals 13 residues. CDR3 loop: CASSLAQRYEQYF. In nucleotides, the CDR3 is TGTGCCAGCAGCTTAGCGCAGCGGTACGAGCAGTACTTC.

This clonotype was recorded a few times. In DNA form, the CDR3 reads TGCAGCGGGTTTCGCGACACCGGGGAGCTGTTTTTT. Amino acids: CSGFRDTGELFF. V gene TRBV29-1 combines with J gene TRBJ2-2; D gene ambiguous. Looked up from germline, CDR1 is SQVTM and CDR2 is ANQGSEA. V was clipped by 7 bases and J by 3 bases, with 9 bases between them. This CDR3 spans 12 amino acids.

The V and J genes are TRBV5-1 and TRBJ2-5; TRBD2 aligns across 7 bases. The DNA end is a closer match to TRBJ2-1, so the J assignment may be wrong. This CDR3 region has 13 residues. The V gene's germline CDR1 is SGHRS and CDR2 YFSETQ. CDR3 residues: CASRRWLAEEQFF. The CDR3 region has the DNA TGCGCCAGCAGAAGGTGGCTAGCGGAAGAGCAGTTCTTC.

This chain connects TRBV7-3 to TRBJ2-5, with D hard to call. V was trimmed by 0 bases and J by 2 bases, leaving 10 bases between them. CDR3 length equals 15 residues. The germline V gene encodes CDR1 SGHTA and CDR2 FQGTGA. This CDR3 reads CASSLTIRQQETQYF. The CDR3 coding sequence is TGTGCCAGCAGCTTAACAATTCGGCAGCAAGAGACCCAGTACTTC.